These 20 T cell receptor beta chains were sequenced from one sample in a study of prognosis after radiotherapy for stage I lung cancer. Two rounds of multiplex PCR amplified TCR beta CDR3 from genomic DNA. Every TRBV and TRBJ gene had its own specific primer in first-round PCR. MiXCR, applied by TCRdb to the multiplex PCR reads, yields one record per CDR3 protein. The sample records 10,000 to 15,000 distinct CDR3 sequences, 40% to 55% being singletons. The sample in question was PBMCs, obtained before or after stereotactic body radiation therapy (not recorded which). Source of these receptors: a donor over 45 with non-small cell lung cancer.

This sequence joins TRBV6-4 and TRBJ2-3, with D perhaps matching TRBD1 (6 bases). The CDR3 has 13 amino acids. The ends were cut back, 4 bases at V and 1 base at J, with 6 bases in the middle. Germline V gene sequence: CDR1 MRHNA, CDR2 SNTAGT. CDR3 coding DNA: TGTGCCAGCAGTGCAGGGGGCACAGATACGCAGTATTTT. Encoded protein: CASSAGGTDTQYF.

In this sample, this clonotype turned up many times. The V gene is TRBV4-3, the J gene TRBJ2-7; D possibly corresponds to TRBD1 (6 bases). The germline V and J ends were trimmed by 1 base and 6 bases, with 16 bases remaining between them. The CDR3 covers 15 residues. Looked up from germline, CDR1 is LGHNA and CDR2 is YSLEER. CDR3 residues: CASSQAPGQSSEQYF. The CDR3 nucleotides read TGCGCCAGCAGCCAAGCCCCGGGACAAAGTAGCGAGCAGTACTTC.

This clonotype was observed at least ten times. Given a much more abundant clone one base away, this may be a read error. The V call is TRBV7-9, the J call TRBJ1-1, with D uncertain. The CDR3 has 11 amino acids. Germline V gives CDR1 SEHNR, CDR2 FQNEAQ (reference sequence). The CDR3 bases are TGTGCCAACAGCTCCTCCACTGAAGCTTTCTTT. It translates to CANSSSTEAFF. Looking up the rest from reference TRBV7-9 and TRBJ1-1 gives the full variable domain: DTGVSQNPRHKITKRGQNVTFRCDPISEHNRLYWYRQTLGQGPEFLTYFQNEAQLEKSRLLSDRFSAERPKGSFSTLEIQRTEQGDSAMYLCANSSSTEAFFGQGTRLTVV.

This clonotype appeared many times. The rearrangement links TRBV7-2 to TRBJ2-5; 7 bases map to TRBD1. V lost 5 bases to trimming and J lost 5 bases; unmatched junction nucleotides: 11. Germline CDR1 reads SGHTA; CDR2 reads FQGNSA. The CDR3 spans 15 residues. The CDR3 here is CASSAESRGRETQYF. CDR3 nucleotides: TGTGCCAGCAGCGCCGAATCGAGGGGGCGGGAGACCCAGTACTTC.

Regarding this clonotype: This probably arose from a read error, given a far larger clone one base away. The CDR3: CASSYSQPGRIDYEQYF. Written as DNA, the CDR3 is TGTGCCAGCAGTTACTCACAGCCGGGACGGATAGACTACGAGCAGTACTTC. The chain links TRBV6-4 to TRBJ2-7; D tentatively reads TRBD1 or TRBD2 (5 bases each). This CDR3 is 17 amino acids long. The germline gives CDR1 MRHNA, CDR2 SNTAGT.

This clonotype was recorded at least ten times. The chain employs TRBV5-1 and TRBJ2-7; no definite D call. Germline loops: CDR1 SGHRS, CDR2 YFSETQ. Between the trimmed V and J ends, which lost 0 bases and 3 bases, there was a span of 7 bases. The CDR3 extends over 13 amino acids. This CDR3 is CASSLGVRYEQYF. The CDR3 DNA is TGCGCCAGCAGCTTGGGGGTGCGCTACGAGCAGTACTTC.

This clonotype is classed as medium-sized. The chain joins TRBV27 to TRBJ2-7; no reliable D call. Trimming removed 0 bases from V and 3 bases from J, with 6 bases in between. The CDR3 is made up of 13 amino acids. Germline V gene sequence: CDR1 MNHEY, CDR2 SMNVEV (reference sequence). For the CDR3, the DNA is TGTGCCAGCAGTTTATCGTCCAACTACGAGCAGTACTTC. It translates to CASSLSSNYEQYF.

Turning to this clonotype: One end of the junction fails to match germline, which may point to a read error. The genes are TRBV7-6 and TRBJ2-5; 10 bases map to TRBD2. The CDR3 length is 17 residues. Germline V lookup: CDR1 SGHVS, CDR2 FNYEAQ. The CDR3 here is CASSYSGTSVGVETHYF. CDR3 bases: TGTGCCAGCAGCTATAGCGGGACTAGCGTGGGGGTAGAGACCCATTACTTC.

Ten or more counts support this clonotype. This chain uses TRBV7-3 with TRBJ2-1; D perhaps matches TRBD2 (5 bases). The CDR3 spans 14 residues. From germline, CDR1 is SGHTA and CDR2 FQGTGA. Trimming left V 4 bases short and J 6 bases short, with 13 bases between. The CDR3 DNA follows: TGTGCCAGCAGCTCCAGCCCGGGGATCAATGAGCAGTTCTTC. This encodes CASSSSPGINEQFF.

This clonotype was counted many times. The V and J genes are TRBV7-3 and TRBJ2-5, with 7 bases identical to TRBD2. The trim removed 2 bases at V and 4 bases at J, leaving 7 bases unmatched. Germline CDR1 and CDR2: SGHTA and FQGTGA. The CDR3 length is 15 residues. DNA for the CDR3: TGTGCCAGCAGCTTAGGTCTGGGGGGGGGAGAGACCCAGTACTTC. Amino acids: CASSLGLGGGETQYF.

Regarding this clonotype: At one end, the junction sequence differs from germline, possibly due to a read error. The CDR3 DNA reads TGCAGTGCAAAAAGGGGCGGGAGTTACTCCTACAAGCAGTACTTC. It yields the protein CSAKRGGSYSYKQYF. This sequence joins TRBV20-1 and TRBJ2-7; 7 bases line up with TRBD2. The CDR3 is 15 amino acids. Germline assignment: CDR1 DFQATT and CDR2 SNEGSKA (reference sequence).

Only a few counts were recorded for this clonotype. A much larger clone sits a single nucleotide away, making a read error possible. The rearrangement joins TRBV29-1 to TRBJ2-1, with D possibly TRBD2 on 6 matching bases. Per germline, CDR1 SQVTM and CDR2 ANQGSEA. Trimming pared 3 bases from V and 9 bases from J, leaving 9 bases between. The CDR3 is made up of 11 amino acids. CDR3 in DNA: TGCAGCGTTGAGGAGGGCTCTGAGCAGTTCTTC. It codes for CSVEEGSEQFF.

This clonotype occurred many times. This rearrangement joins TRBV12-5 to TRBJ1-5; TRBD1 is a possible D gene (5 bases). The CDR3 sequence is 15 residues long. Deletions cut 7 bases from V and 1 base from J, with 14 bases between. The germline CDR1 and CDR2 sequences are LGHNT and FRNRAP. CDR3 in amino acids: CASARGSSSNQPQHF. The CDR3 nucleotides read TGTGCTAGTGCCCGGGGCTCCTCCAGCAATCAGCCCCAGCATTTT.

At least ten counts were recorded for this clonotype. The rearrangement links TRBV19 to TRBJ2-5; possible D gene TRBD1, 5 bases. CDR3 length equals 12 residues. Per germline, CDR1 LNHDA and CDR2 SQIVND (reference sequence). Trimming removed 8 bases at V and 4 bases at J, with 11 bases between. As DNA, the CDR3 is TGTGCCAGTCGACAGTCCGGAGAGACCCAGTACTTC. As protein: CASRQSGETQYF.

This clonotype was picked up many times. The chain couples TRBV4-2 to TRBJ2-3; D is unclear. Per germline, CDR1 LGHNA and CDR2 YNFKEQ. The CDR3 length is 16 residues. Deletions cut 0 bases from V and 0 bases from J, with 10 bases between. The CDR3 sequence: CASSQDPDPSTDTQYF. CDR3 nucleotide sequence: TGTGCCAGCAGCCAAGATCCCGACCCAAGCACAGATACGCAGTATTTT.

This clonotype was counted at least ten times. The chain couples TRBV5-1 to TRBJ2-7; 7 positions match TRBD2. The trim removed 3 bases at V and 3 bases at J, leaving 9 bases unmatched. The CDR3 consists of 15 residues. Germline V gene lookup returns CDR1 SGHRS and CDR2 YFSETQ. Written as DNA, the CDR3 is TGCGCCAGCAGCTGGGGGACCGGGACTAACTACGAGCAGTACTTC. This codes for CASSWGTGTNYEQYF.

For this clonotype: A single base is all that separates this from a far larger clone, so a read error is likely. The gene calls are TRBV5-1 and TRBJ2-7; 7 bases agree with TRBD1. CDR1 and CDR2 (germline): SGHRS, YFSETQ. There are 16 residues in the CDR3. The CDR3 reads CASSSVVFDRDNEQYF. DNA of the CDR3: TGTGCCAGCAGCTCCGTGGTATTCGACAGGGACAACGAGCAGTACTTC. Together with reference TRBV5-1 and TRBJ2-7, the CDR3 gives the full variable domain: KAGVTQTPRYLIKTRGQQVTLSCSPISGHRSVSWYQQTPGQGLQFLFEYFSETQRNKGNFPGRFSGRQFSNSRSEMNVSTLELGDSALYLCASSSVVFDRDNEQYFGPGTRLTVT.

On this clonotype itself: A read error likely explains this, since a far larger clone differs by one base. The genes are TRBV6-5 and TRBJ2-7; TRBD2 aligns across 7 bases. V was clipped by 2 bases and J by 6 bases; unmatched bases: 7. The CDR3 extends over 14 amino acids. Germline CDR1 and CDR2: MNHEY and SVGAGI. Written as DNA, the CDR3 is TGTGCCAGCAGTTACCGGGACGGGGGGATCGAGCAGTACTTC. Translated, it gives CASSYRDGGIEQYF.

This clonotype has ten or more counts. The rearrangement links TRBV20-1 to TRBJ2-3; TRBD2 is a possible D gene (6 bases). Germline CDR1 DFQATT, CDR2 SNEGSKA (reference sequence). The CDR3 is 13 amino acids. Trimming pared 7 bases from V and 6 bases from J, leaving 17 bases between. CDR3 in amino acids: CSVEGPAGDTQYF. The CDR3 DNA reads TGCAGTGTGGAGGGCCCCGCCGGGGATACGCAGTATTTT.

At least ten counts were recorded for this clonotype. J is TRBJ2-3 and V is TRBV7-2; tentatively, D is TRBD2 (5 bases). This CDR3 has 14 residues. Germline assignment: CDR1 SGHTA and CDR2 FQGNSA. V lost 3 bases, J lost 6 bases, and 13 bases lay in between. CDR3 DNA sequence: TGTGCCAGCAGCTTTCGACCCTGGAGGGATACGCAGTATTTT. The encoded protein is CASSFRPWRDTQYF.